This T cell receptor beta chain was found in a study of T cells in Graves' hyperthyroidism and ophthalmopathy (dated by TCRdb to 2018 to 2020). Concerning the study at large: Peripheral blood samples were taken at initial diagnosis, before any treatment was given. TCR V-J signatures able to tell the groups apart were searched for in a discovery cohort of 100 patients, of whom over 40 had Graves' ophthalmopathy and roughly 59 had stable Graves' hyperthyroidism. An independent validation cohort of fewer than 20 hyperthyroidism patients and some 15 patients who later progressed to ophthalmopathy tested prospective prediction of ophthalmopathy. The approximately 97 discovery patients were randomly divided into training and test sets at a 7:3 ratio. In roughly six Graves' hyperthyroidism patients, the study also compared T-cell repertoires from thyroid tissue with T-cell repertoires from blood. Once sampling was done, hyperthyroidism patients were given methimazole at a starting dose of 30 mg daily, whereas ophthalmopathy patients were given high-dose intravenous methylprednisolone. According to the paper, TCR Vbeta CDR3 sequencing was carried out on around 140 peripheral blood samples, which came from fewer than 50 ophthalmopathy, around 74 hyperthyroidism and around 17 progressor patients.

Including the terminal cysteine and phenylalanine, the CDR3 comprises 15 residues. Kept here is only the CDR3 DNA, which spans 45 bases and is read in frame from base 1. Trimming at the junction amounts to 3 bases on V and 3 bases on J, and the germline ends lie 13 bases apart. The germline V gene supplies CDR1 SGHTA and CDR2 FQGNSA. Graves' hyperthyroidism was defined as stable when no progression to ophthalmopathy occurred over 18 months of follow-up. Hyperthyroidism patients were newly diagnosed, had a disease duration of under 2 months, and were aged 18 to 65 years. The study excluded patients with uncontrolled infections, other autoimmune diseases, pregnancy or lactation. Diagnoses relied on clinical symptoms, serum thyroxine and TRAb, thyroid ultrasound and orbital computed tomography. PBMCs were separated from over 9 ml of fresh peripheral blood using Ficoll-Paque density gradient centrifugation. Total RNA was extracted with Trizol reagent, and quality was checked on an Agilent 2100 Bioanalyzer.

The investigation overall reported the following: In cross-validation, a model built on a 13 V-J signature told ophthalmopathy apart from stable hyperthyroidism with 85% to 90% sensitivity and roughly 82% specificity, and in testing the same model reached 80%/75%. Most expanded thyroid clonotypes (frequency above 0.001) were also detected in blood, a finding suggesting that blood repertoires may reflect thyroid immune responses. No statistical method was used to set the sample size in advance, and investigators knew the group allocation. During validation, the model predicted progression to ophthalmopathy a median of about 6.5 months ahead of onset, with more than 60% sensitivity and almost 75% specificity.

The TCR beta CDR3 regions were amplified from the RNA transcripts. A first-round RT-PCR of the TCR CDR3 used the HTBI primer set with the Qiagen OneStep RT-PCR kit. The libraries were constructed in a second round of multiplex PCR and then size-selected and purified. Sequencing of the libraries was done on an Illumina HiSeq2000 using paired-end 100 bp reads. For the original study's pipeline: SOAPnuke was used to process the raw data, throwing out any read that contained adapters or uncalled bases, had a mean Phred below 15, or lacked an exact constant-primer or identifier match. COPE v1.2.5 was used to merge high-quality paired reads, and clonotypes were defined as unique nucleotide sequences. Clonotypes were aligned to IMGT TRBV, TRBD and TRBJ reference segments using MiTCR v1.1. The analysis included only V-J combinations with a frequency above 0.0001, which together covered around 99% of the repertoires. The TCS score was defined as F50 (clonal expansion) divided by E x V (chaos), with BLOSUM62-based TCRdist calculated between CDR3 peptides within each V-J. Welch's t-statistics and random forest reduced 500 to 550 V-J features to 13, which were used in a naive Bayes classifier (R e1071). TCRdb trimmed the raw reads at Q25, called clones with MiXCR and kept productive beta chains. Rows are unified per CDR3 protein, each entry keeping the most common DNA and genes. Here the V and J calls rest on TCRdb's processing, not on the authors' analysis. The sample yields under 650,000 distinct CDR3 sequences; about a sixth were counted once. The ten biggest clones cover around 3.9% of the sample.

The table lists this clonotype with many counts. Its antigen remains unidentified. Base qualities are missing; no much larger clone stands one base away. This receptor chain uses TRBV7-2 and TRBJ2-3; a weak D assignment points to TRBD1 (5 bases agree). Sequenced sample: blood. The source is a woman in her thirties with Graves' hyperthyroidism. The encoded CDR3 is CASSFMRQLTDTQYF. At the DNA level, the sequence is TGTGCCAGCAGCTTTATGCGACAGCTTACAGATACGCAGTATTTT.